This TCR beta chain was obtained from a study of CD8+CD57+ T cells in acquired aplastic anemia. General study results and limits: Lower repertoire diversity than in total CD4+ and CD8+ pools was seen for CD8+CD57+ cells in patients. Patients and controls shared 25 to 30 CD8+ CDR3 sequences, which appeared highly expressed in patients and within their immunodominant clones.

About this clonotype: Its antigen is unidentified.

The study profiled TCR beta VDJ and CDR3 using genomic DNA as template. TCRdb reprocessed the reads via MiXCR and lists one record per CDR3 protein. The data contain about 20,000 distinct CDR3 sequences, almost 40% of them singletons. Individuals selected for sequencing had exhibited CD8+CD57+ cell expansion on flow cytometry. Germline loops: CDR1 SGHRS, CDR2 YFSETQ. J gave up 3 bases and V 2 bases, and 7 bases lay outside the gene matches. The CDR3 is 16 residues long. V and J are TRBV5-1 and TRBJ2-2; 7 bases match TRBD1. Sample: CD8+CD57+ T cells sorted from PBMCs. This sample's subset: bead-enriched CD8+CD57+ effector memory T cells from SAA patients. This clonotype was sampled from a human donor with aplastic anemia. The CDR3 protein is CASSLEDRFYTGELFF. The CDR3 DNA reads as TGCGCCAGCAGCTTAGAGGACAGGTTCTACACCGGGGAGCTGTTTTTT.